The 11 T cell receptor beta chains presented below share a single source sample, sequenced in a study of PD-1 blockade in classical Hodgkin lymphoma (dated by TCRdb to between 2020 and 2021). Library generation was performed with the immunoSEQ multiplex PCR assay. The immuneACCESS repertoire file appears here via TCRdb, limited to in-frame rearrangements. These files lack a portion of the clones; in checked studies, under half of the deficit traces to unresolved V genes, and the cause of the others is not known. Counted in this sample were some 100,000 clones; 80% to 95% of them appeared once. The ten largest clones add up to less than 3% of the sample. Read against the paper, the sample's time point label means: cycle 1 day 1 (C1D1), immediately before nivolumab initiation. Every trial patient had relapsed following autologous stem cell transplantation, and prior brentuximab vedotin exposure was what differed among cohorts A, B and C.

The sequencing here drew on peripheral blood mononuclear cells (PBMCs), taken at baseline. The receptors derive from a human donor with classical Hodgkin lymphoma.

This clone was seen only once. The chain joins TRBV25-1 to TRBJ1-3, with D maybe TRBD1 (5 bases). V was pared by 4 bases and J by 2 bases, with 15 bases between. Germline loops: CDR1 MGHDK, CDR2 SYGVNS. The CDR3 extends over 16 amino acids. CDR3 nucleotides: TGTGCCAGCAGTGTGGGACTACTTAGCGCTGGAAACACCATATATTTT. Protein: CASSVGLLSAGNTIYF.

V and J are TRBV2 and TRBJ2-7; 8 bases align to TRBD2. The CDR3 loop spans 14 amino acids. Germline loops: CDR1 SNHLY, CDR2 FYNNEI. Unmatched junction bases numbered 9, after V lost 10 bases and J lost 1 base. The CDR3 sequence: CANPGLEGSYEQYF. CDR3 coding DNA: TGTGCCAACCCGGGACTAGAGGGGTCCTACGAGCAGTACTTC.

The rearrangement uses TRBV7-9 and TRBJ1-3, with D maybe TRBD1 (6 bases). Germline-derived CDR1 and CDR2 are SEHNR and FQNEAQ (reference sequence). The CDR3 sequence is 13 residues long. Deletions cut 5 bases from V and 2 bases from J, with 7 bases between. CDR3 bases: TGTGCCAGCAGCGAGGGGGCTGGAAACACCATATATTTT. Encoded protein: CASSEGAGNTIYF. Filled out from reference TRBV7-9 and TRBJ1-3, the complete variable domain reads DTGVSQNPRHKITKRGQNVTFRCDPISEHNRLYWYRQTLGQGPEFLTYFQNEAQLEKSRLLSDRFSAERPKGSFSTLEIQRTEQGDSAMYLCASSEGAGNTIYFGEGSWLTVV.

This chain joins TRBV27 and TRBJ1-5; D uncertain. The CDR3 extends over 13 amino acids. Trimming pared 3 bases from V and 7 bases from J, leaving 10 bases between. From germline, CDR1 is MNHEY and CDR2 SMNVEV (reference sequence). For the CDR3, the DNA is TGTGCCAGCAGTTTCTCGCCCGAACAGCCCCAGCATTTT. As protein: CASSFSPEQPQHF.

This clone was picked up a small number of times. This chain links TRBV27 with TRBJ2-1; 12 positions match TRBD2. The V segment lost 4 bases and the J segment 8 bases; nucleotides outside the gene matches: 6. The length of the CDR3 is 15 residues. Germline V gene lookup returns CDR1 MNHEY and CDR2 SMNVEV (reference sequence). CDR3 residues: CASSSGTSGFYEQFF. In nucleotides, the CDR3 is TGTGCCAGCAGTTCCGGGACTAGCGGGTTCTATGAGCAGTTCTTC.

The V call is TRBV6-6, the J call TRBJ1-4; 7 bases are a match to TRBD1. Germline assignment: CDR1 MNHNY and CDR2 SVGAGI (reference sequence). The length of the CDR3 is 16 residues. V was pared by 2 bases and J by 7 bases, with 10 bases of the junction left unmatched. The CDR3 region is CASSYGLGGSGEKLFF. DNA of the CDR3: TGTGCCAGCAGTTACGGGCTAGGGGGCAGTGGTGAAAAACTGTTTTTT.

This chain uses TRBV30 with TRBJ2-5; D gene uncertain. The DNA end lines up better with TRBJ2-7; the J call may be wrong. Germline lookup yields CDR1 GTSNPN and CDR2 SVGIG (reference sequence). CDR3 length equals 12 residues. The CDR3 DNA follows: TGTGCCTGGAAGCACTACAACTACGAGCAGTACTTC. Translating gives CAWKHYNYEQYF.

V usage is TRBV10-3 and J usage is TRBJ2-1; 8 positions match TRBD1. The germline gives CDR1 ENHRY, CDR2 SYGVKD. Trimming removed 5 bases from V and 12 bases from J; junction bases left unmatched: 12. CDR3 length equals 14 residues. The CDR3 here is CAISSERQGRWQFF. CDR3 DNA: TGTGCCATCAGTTCCGAACGACAGGGGCGCTGGCAGTTCTTC.

The chain combines TRBV27 with TRBJ1-1, with D hard to call. The length of the CDR3 is 13 residues. Trimming shortened V by 2 bases and J by 1 base, and 5 bases separated the two germline ends. Per germline, CDR1 MNHEY and CDR2 SMNVEV (reference sequence). CDR3 nucleotide sequence: TGTGCCAGCAGTTTAGCAGAGAACACTGAAGCTTTCTTT. Translated: CASSLAENTEAFF.

This clone was counted a single time. The chain is built from TRBV9 and TRBJ2-7, with 12 bases identical to TRBD1. J lost 4 bases, V lost 4 bases, and 21 bases had no gene match. Germline-derived CDR1 and CDR2 are SGDLS and YYNGEE. The CDR3 consists of 20 residues. Here the CDR3 reads CASSPTSRDRGLIDSYEQYF. In nucleotides, the CDR3 is TGTGCCAGCAGCCCTACCTCCCGGGACAGGGGGCTTATCGACTCTTACGAGCAGTACTTC.

V and J are TRBV2 and TRBJ1-1; maybe TRBD1 (6 bases). This CDR3 has 12 residues. The germline CDR1 and CDR2 sequences are SNHLY and FYNNEI. V shed 3 bases and J shed 10 bases, with 12 bases lying between them. CDR3 sequence reads: CASSDQGIRAFF. The DNA for the CDR3 is TGTGCCAGCAGTGACCAGGGGATAAGAGCTTTCTTT.